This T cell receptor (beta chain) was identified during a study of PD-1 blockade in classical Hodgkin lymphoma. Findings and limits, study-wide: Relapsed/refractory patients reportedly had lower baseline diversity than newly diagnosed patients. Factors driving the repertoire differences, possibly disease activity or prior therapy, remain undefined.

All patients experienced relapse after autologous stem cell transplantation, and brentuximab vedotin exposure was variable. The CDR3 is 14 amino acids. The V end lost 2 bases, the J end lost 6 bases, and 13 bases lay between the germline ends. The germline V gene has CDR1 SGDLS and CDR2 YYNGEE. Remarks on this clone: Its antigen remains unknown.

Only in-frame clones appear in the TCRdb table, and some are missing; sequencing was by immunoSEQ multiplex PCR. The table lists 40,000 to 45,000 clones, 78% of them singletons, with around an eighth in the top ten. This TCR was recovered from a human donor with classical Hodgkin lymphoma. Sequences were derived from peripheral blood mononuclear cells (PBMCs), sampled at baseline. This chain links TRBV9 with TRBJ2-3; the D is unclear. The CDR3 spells CASSVTPSRDTQYF. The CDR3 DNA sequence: TGTGCCAGCAGCGTGACTCCCTCCCGGGATACGCAGTATTTT.